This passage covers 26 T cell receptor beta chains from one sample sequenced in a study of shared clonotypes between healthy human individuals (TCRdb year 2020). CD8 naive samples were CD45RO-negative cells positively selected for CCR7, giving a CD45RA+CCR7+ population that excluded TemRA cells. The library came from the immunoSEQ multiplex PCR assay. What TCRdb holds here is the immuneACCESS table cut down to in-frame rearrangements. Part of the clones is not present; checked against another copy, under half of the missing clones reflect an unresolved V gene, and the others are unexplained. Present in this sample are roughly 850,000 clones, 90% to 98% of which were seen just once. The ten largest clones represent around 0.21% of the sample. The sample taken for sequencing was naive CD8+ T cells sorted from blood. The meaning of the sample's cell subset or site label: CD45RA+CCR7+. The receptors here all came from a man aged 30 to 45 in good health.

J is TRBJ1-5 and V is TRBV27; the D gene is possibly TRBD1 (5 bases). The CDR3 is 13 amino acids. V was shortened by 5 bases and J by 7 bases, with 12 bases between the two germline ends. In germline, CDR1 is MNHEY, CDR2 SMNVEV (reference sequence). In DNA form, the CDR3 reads TGTGCCAGCAGTCCTCGGGGGAGCCAGCCCCAGCATTTT. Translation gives CASSPRGSQPQHF.

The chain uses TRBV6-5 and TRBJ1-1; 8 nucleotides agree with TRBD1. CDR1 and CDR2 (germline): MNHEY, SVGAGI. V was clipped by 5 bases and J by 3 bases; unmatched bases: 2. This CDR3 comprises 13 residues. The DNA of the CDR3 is TGTGCCAGCAGTCACAGGGGGGACACTGAAGCTTTCTTT. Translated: CASSHRGDTEAFF.

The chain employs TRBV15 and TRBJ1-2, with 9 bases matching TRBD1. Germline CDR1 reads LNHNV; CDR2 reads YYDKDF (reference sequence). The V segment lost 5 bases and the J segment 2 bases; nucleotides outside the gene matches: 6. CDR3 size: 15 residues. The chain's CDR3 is CATSSRDRANYGYTF. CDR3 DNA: TGTGCCACCAGCTCCCGGGACAGGGCGAACTATGGCTACACCTTC.

CDR3 loop: CASSGPGTGVAGELFF. The CDR3, as DNA: TGTGCCAGCAGCGGCCCCGGGACAGGGGTCGCCGGGGAGCTGTTTTTT. The chain employs TRBV9 and TRBJ2-2; TRBD1 agrees at 10 bases. The CDR3 totals 16 residues. CDR1 and CDR2 (germline): SGDLS, YYNGEE. Germline trimming cut 3 bases from V and 6 bases from J; bases unmatched to any gene: 8.

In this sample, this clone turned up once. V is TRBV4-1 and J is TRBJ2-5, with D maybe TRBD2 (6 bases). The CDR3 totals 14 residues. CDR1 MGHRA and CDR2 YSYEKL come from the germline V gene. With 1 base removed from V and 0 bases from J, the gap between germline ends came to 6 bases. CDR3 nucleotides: TGCGCCAGCAGCCAAGGGGACTACCAAGAGACCCAGTACTTC. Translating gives CASSQGDYQETQYF.

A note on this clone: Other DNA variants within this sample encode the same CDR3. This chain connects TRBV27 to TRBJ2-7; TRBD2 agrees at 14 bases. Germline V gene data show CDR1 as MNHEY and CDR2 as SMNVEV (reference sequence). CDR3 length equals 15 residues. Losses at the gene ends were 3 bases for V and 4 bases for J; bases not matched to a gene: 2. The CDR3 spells CASSFGTSGRYEQYF. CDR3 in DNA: TGTGCCAGCAGTTTCGGGACTAGCGGGAGATACGAGCAGTACTTC.

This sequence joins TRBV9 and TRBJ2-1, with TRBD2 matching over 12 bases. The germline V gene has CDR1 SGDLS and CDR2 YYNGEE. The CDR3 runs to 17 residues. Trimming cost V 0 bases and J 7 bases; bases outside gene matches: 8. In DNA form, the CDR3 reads TGTGCCAGCAGCGTAGGACTAGCGGGAGAACCTGGGAATGAGCAGTTCTTC. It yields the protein CASSVGLAGEPGNEQFF.

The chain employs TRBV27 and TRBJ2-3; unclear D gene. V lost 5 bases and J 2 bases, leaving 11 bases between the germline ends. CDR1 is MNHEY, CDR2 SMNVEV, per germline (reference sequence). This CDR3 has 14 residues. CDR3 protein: CASSTNALTDTQYF. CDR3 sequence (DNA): TGTGCCAGCAGTACCAACGCTCTCACAGATACGCAGTATTTT.

CDR3: CASSTPSGTGGAPGYDEQYF. The CDR3 DNA reads as TGTGCCAGTAGTACCCCTTCAGGGACAGGGGGCGCTCCCGGCTACGACGAGCAGTACTTC. The rearrangement uses TRBV19 and TRBJ2-7, with 12 positions matching TRBD1. J gave up 5 bases and V 4 bases, and 21 bases lay outside the gene matches. This CDR3 is built from 20 residues. Germline-derived CDR1 and CDR2 are LNHDA and SQIVND (reference sequence).

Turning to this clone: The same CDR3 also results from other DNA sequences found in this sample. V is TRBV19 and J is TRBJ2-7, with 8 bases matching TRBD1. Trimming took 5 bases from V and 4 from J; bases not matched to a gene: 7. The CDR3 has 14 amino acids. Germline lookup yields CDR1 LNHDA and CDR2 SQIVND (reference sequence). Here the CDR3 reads CASSSGTGAYEQYF. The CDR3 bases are TGTGCCAGTAGTTCCGGGACAGGAGCTTACGAGCAGTACTTC.

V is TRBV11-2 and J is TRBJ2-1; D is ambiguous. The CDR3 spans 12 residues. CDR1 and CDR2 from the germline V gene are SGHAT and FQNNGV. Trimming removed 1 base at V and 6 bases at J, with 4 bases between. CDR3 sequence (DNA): TGTGCCAGCAGCTTAGGATTCAATGAGCAGTTCTTC. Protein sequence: CASSLGFNEQFF.

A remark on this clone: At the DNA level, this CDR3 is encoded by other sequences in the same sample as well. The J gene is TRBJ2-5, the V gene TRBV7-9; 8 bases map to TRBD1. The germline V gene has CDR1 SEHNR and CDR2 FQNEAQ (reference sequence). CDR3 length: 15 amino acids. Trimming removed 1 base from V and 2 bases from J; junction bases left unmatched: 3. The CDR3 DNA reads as TGTGCCAGCAGCTTAGTCGGACAGGGTCAAGAGACCCAGTACTTC. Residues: CASSLVGQGQETQYF.

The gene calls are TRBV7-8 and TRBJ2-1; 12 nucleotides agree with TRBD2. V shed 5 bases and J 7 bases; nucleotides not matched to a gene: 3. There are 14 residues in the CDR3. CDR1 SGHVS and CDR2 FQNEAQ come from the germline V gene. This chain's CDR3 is CASSILAGGNEQFF. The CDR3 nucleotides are TGTGCCAGCAGCATACTAGCGGGAGGAAATGAGCAGTTCTTC. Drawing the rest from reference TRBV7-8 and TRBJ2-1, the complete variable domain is GAGVSQSPRYKVAKRGQDVALRCDPISGHVSLFWYQQALGQGPEFLTYFQNEAQLDKSGLPSDRFFAERPEGSVSTLKIQRTQQEDSAVYLCASSILAGGNEQFFGPGTRLTVL.

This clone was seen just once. The CDR3 region is CASSLSGTDYEQYF. CDR3 sequence (DNA): TGTGCCAGCAGCTTATCAGGGACAGACTACGAGCAGTACTTC. This rearrangement joins TRBV7-6 to TRBJ2-7; TRBD1 matches at 7 bases. The germline gives CDR1 SGHVS, CDR2 FNYEAQ. The CDR3 has 14 residues. Germline trimming cut 2 bases from V and 3 bases from J; bases unmatched to any gene: 4.

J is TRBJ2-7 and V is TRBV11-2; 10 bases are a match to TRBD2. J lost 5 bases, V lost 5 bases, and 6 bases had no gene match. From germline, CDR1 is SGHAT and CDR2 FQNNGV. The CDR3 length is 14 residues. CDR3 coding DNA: TGTGCCAGCAGCCCCGAAGCGGGAGGGGACGAGCAGTACTTC. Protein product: CASSPEAGGDEQYF.

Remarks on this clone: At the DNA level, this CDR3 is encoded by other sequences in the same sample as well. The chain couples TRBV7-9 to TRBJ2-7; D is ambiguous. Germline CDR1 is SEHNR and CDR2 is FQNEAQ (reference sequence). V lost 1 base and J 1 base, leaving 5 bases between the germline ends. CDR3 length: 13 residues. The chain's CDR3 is CASSLGVSYEQYF. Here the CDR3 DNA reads TGTGCCAGCAGCTTAGGAGTTTCCTACGAGCAGTACTTC.

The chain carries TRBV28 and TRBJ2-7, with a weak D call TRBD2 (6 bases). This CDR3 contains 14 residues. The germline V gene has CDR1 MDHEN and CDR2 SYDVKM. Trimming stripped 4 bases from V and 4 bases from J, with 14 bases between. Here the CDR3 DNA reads TGTGCCAGCAGTTACCGCGGGACCGGATACGAGCAGTACTTC. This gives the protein CASSYRGTGYEQYF. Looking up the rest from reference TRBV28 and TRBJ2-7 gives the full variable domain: DVKVTQSSRYLVKRTGEKVFLECVQDMDHENMFWYRQDPGLGLRLIYFSYDVKMKEKGDIPEGYSVSREKKERFSLILESASTNQTSMYLCASSYRGTGYEQYFGPGTRLTVT.

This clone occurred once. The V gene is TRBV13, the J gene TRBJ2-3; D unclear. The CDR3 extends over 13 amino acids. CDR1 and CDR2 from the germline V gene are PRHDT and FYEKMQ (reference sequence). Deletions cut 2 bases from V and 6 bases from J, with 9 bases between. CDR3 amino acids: CASSLLNGDTQYF. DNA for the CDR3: TGTGCCAGCAGCTTACTCAATGGGGATACGCAGTATTTT.

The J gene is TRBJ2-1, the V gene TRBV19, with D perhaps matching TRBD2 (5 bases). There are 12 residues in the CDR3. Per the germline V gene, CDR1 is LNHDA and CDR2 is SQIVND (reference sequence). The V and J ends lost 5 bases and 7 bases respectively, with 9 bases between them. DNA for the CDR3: TGTGCCAGTAGTGAGGGATTAAATGAGCAGTTCTTC. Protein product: CASSEGLNEQFF.

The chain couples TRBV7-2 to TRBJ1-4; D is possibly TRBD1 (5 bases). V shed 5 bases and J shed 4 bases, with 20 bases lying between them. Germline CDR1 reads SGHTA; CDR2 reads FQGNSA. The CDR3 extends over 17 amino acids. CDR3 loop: CASSTVETTVLNEKLFF. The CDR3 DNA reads TGTGCCAGCAGCACCGTAGAGACGACAGTTCTTAATGAAAAACTGTTTTTT. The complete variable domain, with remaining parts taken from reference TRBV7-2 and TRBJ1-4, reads GAGVSQSPSNKVTEKGKDVELRCDPISGHTALYWYRQSLGQGLEFLIYFQGNSAPDKSGLPSDRFSAERTGGSVSTLTIQRTQQEDSAVYLCASSTVETTVLNEKLFFGSGTQLSVL.

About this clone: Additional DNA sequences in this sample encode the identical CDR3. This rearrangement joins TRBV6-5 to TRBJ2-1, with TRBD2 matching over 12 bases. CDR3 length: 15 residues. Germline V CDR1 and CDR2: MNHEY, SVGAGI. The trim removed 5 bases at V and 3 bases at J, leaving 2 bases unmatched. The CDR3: CASSPLAGGYNEQFF. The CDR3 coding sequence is TGTGCCAGCAGTCCACTAGCGGGAGGCTACAATGAGCAGTTCTTC.

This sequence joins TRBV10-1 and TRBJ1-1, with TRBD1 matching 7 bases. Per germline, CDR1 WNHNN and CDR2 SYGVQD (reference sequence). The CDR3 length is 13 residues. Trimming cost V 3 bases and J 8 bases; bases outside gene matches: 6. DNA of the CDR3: TGCGCCAGCAGTGAAAGGTTGGACAGGGAAGCTTTCTTT. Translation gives CASSERLDREAFF.

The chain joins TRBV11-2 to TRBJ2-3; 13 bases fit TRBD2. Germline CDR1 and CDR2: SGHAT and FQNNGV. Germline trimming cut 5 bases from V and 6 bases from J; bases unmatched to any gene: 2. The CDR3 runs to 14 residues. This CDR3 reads CASSGLAGADTQYF. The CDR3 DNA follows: TGTGCCAGCAGCGGACTAGCGGGAGCGGATACGCAGTATTTT.

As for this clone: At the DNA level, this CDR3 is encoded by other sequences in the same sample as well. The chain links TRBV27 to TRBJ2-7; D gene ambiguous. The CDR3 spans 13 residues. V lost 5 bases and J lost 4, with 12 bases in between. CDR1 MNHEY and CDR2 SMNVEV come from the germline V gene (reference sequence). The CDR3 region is CASSLSPSYEQYF. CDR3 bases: TGTGCCAGCAGTCTCAGTCCCAGTTACGAGCAGTACTTC.

The CDR3, as DNA: TGTGCCAGCAGCCTGACAGGGGGGCCCTCCTACGAGCAGTACTTC. Translated, it gives CASSLTGGPSYEQYF. The rearrangement joins TRBV7-3 to TRBJ2-7, with 9 bases aligning to TRBD1. CDR1 and CDR2 (germline): SGHTA, FQGTGA. The CDR3 is made up of 15 amino acids. The junction had 5 bases not matched to a gene; V was cut back by 5 bases and J by 0 bases.

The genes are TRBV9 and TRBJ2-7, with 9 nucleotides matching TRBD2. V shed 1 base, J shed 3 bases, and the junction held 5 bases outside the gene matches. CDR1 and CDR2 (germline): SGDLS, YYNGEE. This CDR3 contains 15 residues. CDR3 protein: CASSVSSGKDYEQYF. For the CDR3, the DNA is TGTGCCAGCAGCGTATCTAGCGGGAAGGACTACGAGCAGTACTTC.